This TCR beta chain was captured by sequencing in a study of Tregs in tolerant kidney transplant recipients. Method: immunoSEQ multiplex PCR; TCRdb's copy keeps in-frame clones and lacks some. The table has about 66,000 clones, roughly 92% seen once. Germline V gene lookup returns CDR1 SGDLS and CDR2 YYNGEE. The CDR3 runs 14 residues. J gave up 12 bases and V 4 bases, and 7 bases lay outside the gene matches. The V call is TRBV9, the J call TRBJ2-1; 13 nucleotides line up with TRBD2. The clonotype was recovered from a human donor who received a combined kidney and bone marrow transplant. The sample here was CD8+ T cells from blood, taken before the transplant. The CDR3 spells CASSTRTSGSPQFF. In DNA form, the CDR3 reads TGTGCCAGCAGCACAAGGACTAGCGGGAGCCCGCAGTTCTTC. The variable domain in full, with the rest retrieved from reference TRBV9 and TRBJ2-1, is DSGVTQTPKHLITATGQRVTLRCSPRSGDLSVYWYQQSLDQGLQFLIQYYNGEERAKGNILERFSAQQFPDLHSELNLSSLELGDSALYFCASSTRTSGSPQFFGPGTRLTVL.